Following are 2 T cell receptor beta chains from one sample sequenced in a study of blood T cell repertoires in COVID-19 (dated by TCRdb to about 2020). The library was built by means of the immunoSEQ multiplex PCR assay. TCRdb retrieved this table from immuneACCESS and kept in-frame rearrangements only. Not all clones are present; in checked studies, unresolved V genes account for under half, and no reason is known for the remainder. The sample table holds fewer than 110,000 clones, of which approximately 90% were seen once. Roughly a sixth of the sample is taken by the ten largest. Sequenced sample: peripheral blood. These receptors were obtained from a man aged 50 to 59 with acute or convalescent COVID-19.

This clone is a singleton in its sample. The chain couples TRBV4-2 to TRBJ1-3, with D possibly matching TRBD1 (5 bases). CDR3 length: 20 residues. Trimming shortened V by 0 bases and J by 3 bases, and 24 bases separated the two germline ends. The germline gives CDR1 LGHNA, CDR2 YNFKEQ. CDR3 bases: TGTGCCAGCAGCCAAGATCTTTCAGGATTTCTCGGGGGAGGTGGAAACACCATATATTTT. It encodes CASSQDLSGFLGGGGNTIYF.

The rearrangement links TRBV7-6 to TRBJ2-7, with D possibly being TRBD2 (6 bases). The CDR3 sequence is 16 residues long. Germline assignment: CDR1 SGHVS and CDR2 FNYEAQ. The V and J ends lost 5 bases and 3 bases respectively, with 20 bases between them. CDR3 nucleotide sequence: TGTGCCAGCAGCCCCCAACTCGGGACTTTTAACTACGAGCAGTACTTC. It is translated as CASSPQLGTFNYEQYF.